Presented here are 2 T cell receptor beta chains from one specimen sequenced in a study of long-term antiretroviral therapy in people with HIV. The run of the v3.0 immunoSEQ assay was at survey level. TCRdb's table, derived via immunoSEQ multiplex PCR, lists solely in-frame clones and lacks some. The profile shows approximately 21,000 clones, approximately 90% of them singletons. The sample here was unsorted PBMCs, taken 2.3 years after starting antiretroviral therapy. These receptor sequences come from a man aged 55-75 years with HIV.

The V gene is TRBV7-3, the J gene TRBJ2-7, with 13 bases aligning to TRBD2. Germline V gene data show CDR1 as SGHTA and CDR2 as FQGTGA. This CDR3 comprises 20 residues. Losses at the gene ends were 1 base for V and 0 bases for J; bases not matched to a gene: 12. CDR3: CASSLRGGLAGYQSSYEQYF. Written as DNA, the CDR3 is TGTGCCAGCAGCTTAAGGGGGGGACTAGCGGGATACCAGAGCTCCTACGAGCAGTACTTC.

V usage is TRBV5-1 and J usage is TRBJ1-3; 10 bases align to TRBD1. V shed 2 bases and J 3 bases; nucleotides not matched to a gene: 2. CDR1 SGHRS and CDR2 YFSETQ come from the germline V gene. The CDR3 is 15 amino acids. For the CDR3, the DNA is TGCGCCAGCAGCTTCGGGACAGGGGATGGAAACACCATATATTTT. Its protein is CASSFGTGDGNTIYF. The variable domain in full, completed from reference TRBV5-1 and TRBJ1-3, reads KAGVTQTPRYLIKTRGQQVTLSCSPISGHRSVSWYQQTPGQGLQFLFEYFSETQRNKGNFPGRFSGRQFSNSRSEMNVSTLELGDSALYLCASSFGTGDGNTIYFGEGSWLTVV.